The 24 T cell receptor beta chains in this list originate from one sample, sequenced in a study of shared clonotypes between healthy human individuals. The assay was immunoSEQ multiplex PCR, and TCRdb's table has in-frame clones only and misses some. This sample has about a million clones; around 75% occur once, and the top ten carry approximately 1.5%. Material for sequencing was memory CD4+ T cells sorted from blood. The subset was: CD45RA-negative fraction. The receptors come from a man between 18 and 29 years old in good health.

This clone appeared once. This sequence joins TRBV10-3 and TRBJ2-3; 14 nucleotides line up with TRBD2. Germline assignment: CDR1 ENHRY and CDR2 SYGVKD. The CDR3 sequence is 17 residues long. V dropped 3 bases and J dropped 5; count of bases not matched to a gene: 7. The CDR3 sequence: CAISDPGLAGAIDTQYF. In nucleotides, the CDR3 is TGTGCCATCAGTGACCCGGGACTAGCGGGGGCAATAGATACGCAGTATTTT.

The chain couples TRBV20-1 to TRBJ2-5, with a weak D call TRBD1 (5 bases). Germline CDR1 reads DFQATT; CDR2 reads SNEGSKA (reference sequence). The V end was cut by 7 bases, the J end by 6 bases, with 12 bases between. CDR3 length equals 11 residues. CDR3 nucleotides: TGCAGTGGTGCACAGGATAAGACCCAGTACTTC. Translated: CSGAQDKTQYF.

The CDR3 here is CASSRKGAGVEKLFF. Here the CDR3 DNA reads TGTGCCAGCAGCCGCAAAGGGGCAGGGGTTGAAAAACTGTTTTTT. This chain connects TRBV5-4 to TRBJ1-4; a weak D match, TRBD1 (6 bases). Looked up from germline, CDR1 is SGHNT and CDR2 is YYREEE (reference sequence). Trimming shortened V by 4 bases and J by 7 bases, and 17 bases separated the two germline ends. CDR3 length: 15 amino acids.

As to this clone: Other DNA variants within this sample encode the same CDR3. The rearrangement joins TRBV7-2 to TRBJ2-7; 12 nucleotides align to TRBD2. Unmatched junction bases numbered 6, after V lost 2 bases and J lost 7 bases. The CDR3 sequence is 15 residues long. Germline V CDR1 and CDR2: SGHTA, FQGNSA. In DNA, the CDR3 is TGTGCCAGCAGCTTACTAGCGGGAGGGCCTGGAGAGCAGTACTTC. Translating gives CASSLLAGGPGEQYF.

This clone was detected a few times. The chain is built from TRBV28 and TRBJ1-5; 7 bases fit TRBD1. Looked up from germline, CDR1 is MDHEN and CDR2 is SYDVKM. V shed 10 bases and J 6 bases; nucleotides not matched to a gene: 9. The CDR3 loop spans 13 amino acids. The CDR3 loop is CATQGGATQPQHF. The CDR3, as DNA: TGTGCCACCCAGGGGGGGGCGACTCAGCCCCAGCATTTT.

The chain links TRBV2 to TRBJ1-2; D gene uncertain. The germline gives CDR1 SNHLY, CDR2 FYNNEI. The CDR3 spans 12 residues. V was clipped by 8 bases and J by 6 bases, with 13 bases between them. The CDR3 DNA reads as TGTGCCAGCGGGAAGACCCCGAATGGCTACACCTTC. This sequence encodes CASGKTPNGYTF.

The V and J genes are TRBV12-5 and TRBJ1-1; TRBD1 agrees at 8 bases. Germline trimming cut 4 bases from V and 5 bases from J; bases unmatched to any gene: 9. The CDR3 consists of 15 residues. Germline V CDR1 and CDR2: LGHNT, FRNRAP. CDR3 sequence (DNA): TGTGCTAGTGGTTCATCCCCAGGGGGCTTGACTGAAGCTTTCTTT. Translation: CASGSSPGGLTEAFF.

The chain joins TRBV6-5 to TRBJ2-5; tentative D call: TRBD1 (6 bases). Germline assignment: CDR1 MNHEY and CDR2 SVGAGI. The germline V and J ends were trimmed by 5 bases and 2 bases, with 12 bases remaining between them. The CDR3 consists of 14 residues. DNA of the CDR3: TGTGCCAGCAGTCCGGACAGTACGCAAGAGACCCAGTACTTC. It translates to CASSPDSTQETQYF.

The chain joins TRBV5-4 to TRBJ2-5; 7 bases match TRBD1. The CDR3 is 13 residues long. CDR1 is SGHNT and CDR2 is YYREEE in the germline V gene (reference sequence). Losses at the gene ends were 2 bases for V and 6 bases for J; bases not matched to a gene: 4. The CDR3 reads CASSLQGMKTQYF. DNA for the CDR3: TGTGCCAGCAGCTTACAGGGGATGAAGACCCAGTACTTC.

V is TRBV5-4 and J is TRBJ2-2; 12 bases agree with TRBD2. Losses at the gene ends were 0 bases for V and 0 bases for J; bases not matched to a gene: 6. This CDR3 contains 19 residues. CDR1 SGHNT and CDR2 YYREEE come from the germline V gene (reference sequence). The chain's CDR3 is CASSLGGTSGPANTGELFF. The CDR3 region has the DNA TGTGCCAGCAGCTTGGGCGGGACTAGCGGGCCCGCGAACACCGGGGAGCTGTTTTTT.

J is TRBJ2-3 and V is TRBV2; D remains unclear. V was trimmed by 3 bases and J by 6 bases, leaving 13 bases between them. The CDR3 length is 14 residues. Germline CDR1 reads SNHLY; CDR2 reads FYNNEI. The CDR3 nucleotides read TGTGCCAGCAGTGACGGACGAAAGACGGATACGCAGTATTTT. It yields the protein CASSDGRKTDTQYF.

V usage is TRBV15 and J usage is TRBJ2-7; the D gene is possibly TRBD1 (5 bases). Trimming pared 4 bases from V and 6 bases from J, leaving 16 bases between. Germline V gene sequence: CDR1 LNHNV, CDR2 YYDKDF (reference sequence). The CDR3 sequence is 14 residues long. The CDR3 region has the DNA TGTGCCACCAGCAAGGGTGAGGCAGGGCGCGAGCAGTACTTC. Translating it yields CATSKGEAGREQYF. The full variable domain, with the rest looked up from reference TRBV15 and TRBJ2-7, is DAMVIQNPRYQVTQFGKPVTLSCSQTLNHNVMYWYQQKSSQAPKLLFHYYDKDFNNEADTPDNFQSRRPNTSFCFLDIRSPGLGDTAMYLCATSKGEAGREQYFGPGTRLTVT.

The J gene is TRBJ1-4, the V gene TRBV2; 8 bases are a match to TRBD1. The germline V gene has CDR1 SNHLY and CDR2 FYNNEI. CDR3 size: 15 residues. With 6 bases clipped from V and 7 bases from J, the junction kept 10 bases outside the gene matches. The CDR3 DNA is TGTGCCAGCAGCGGGACAGGACTCGGGGCTGAAAAACTGTTTTTT. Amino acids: CASSGTGLGAEKLFF.

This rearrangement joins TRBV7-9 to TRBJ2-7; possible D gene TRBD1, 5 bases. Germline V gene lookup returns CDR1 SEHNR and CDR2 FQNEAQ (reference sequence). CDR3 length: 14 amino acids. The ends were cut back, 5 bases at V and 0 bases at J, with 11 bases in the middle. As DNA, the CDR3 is TGTGCCAGCAGCCGGTCCCAGGGCTCCTACGAGCAGTACTTC. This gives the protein CASSRSQGSYEQYF.

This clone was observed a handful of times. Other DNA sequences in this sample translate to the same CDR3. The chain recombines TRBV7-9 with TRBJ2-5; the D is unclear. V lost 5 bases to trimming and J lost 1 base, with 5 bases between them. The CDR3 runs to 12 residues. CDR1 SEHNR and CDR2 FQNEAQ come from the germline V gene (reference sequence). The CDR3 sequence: CASSPTQETQYF. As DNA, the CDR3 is TGTGCCAGCAGCCCTACCCAAGAGACCCAGTACTTC.

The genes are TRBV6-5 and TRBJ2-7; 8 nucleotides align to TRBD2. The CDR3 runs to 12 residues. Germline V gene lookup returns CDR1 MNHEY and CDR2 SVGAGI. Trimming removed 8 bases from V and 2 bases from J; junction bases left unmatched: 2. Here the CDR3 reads CASRGGTYEQYF. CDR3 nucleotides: TGTGCCAGCCGGGGGGGCACCTACGAGCAGTACTTC.

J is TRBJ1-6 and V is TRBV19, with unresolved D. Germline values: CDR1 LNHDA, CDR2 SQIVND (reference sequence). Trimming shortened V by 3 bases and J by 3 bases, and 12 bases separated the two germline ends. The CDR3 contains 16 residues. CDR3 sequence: CASSIGSTIYNSPLHF. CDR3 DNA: TGTGCCAGTAGTATCGGTTCGACAATCTATAATTCACCCCTCCACTTT.

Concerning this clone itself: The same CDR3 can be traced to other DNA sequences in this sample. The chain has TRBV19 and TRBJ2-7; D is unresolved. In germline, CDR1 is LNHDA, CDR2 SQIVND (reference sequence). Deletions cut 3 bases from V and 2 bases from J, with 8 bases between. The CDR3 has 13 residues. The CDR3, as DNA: TGTGCCAGTAGTATCGGCCCCACCTACGAGCAGTACTTC. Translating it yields CASSIGPTYEQYF.

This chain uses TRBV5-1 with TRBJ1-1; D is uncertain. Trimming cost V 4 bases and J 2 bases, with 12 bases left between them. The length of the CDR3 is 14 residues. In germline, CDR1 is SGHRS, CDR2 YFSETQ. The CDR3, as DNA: TGCGCCAGCAGCCCCTCGGTTGAAAACACTGAAGCTTTCTTT. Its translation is CASSPSVENTEAFF.

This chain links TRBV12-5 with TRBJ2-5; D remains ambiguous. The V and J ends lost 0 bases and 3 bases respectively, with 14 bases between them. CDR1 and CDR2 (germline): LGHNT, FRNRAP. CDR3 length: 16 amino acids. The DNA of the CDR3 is TGTGCTAGTGGTTTGGTGCTCCGGCGCGGAGAAGAGACCCAGTACTTC. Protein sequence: CASGLVLRRGEETQYF.

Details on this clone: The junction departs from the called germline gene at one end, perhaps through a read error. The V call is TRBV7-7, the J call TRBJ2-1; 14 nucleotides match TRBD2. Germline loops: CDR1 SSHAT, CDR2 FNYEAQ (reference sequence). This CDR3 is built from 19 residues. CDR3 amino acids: CASSTGLAGAIPSYNEQFF. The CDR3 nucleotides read TGTGCTAGCAGCACGGGACTAGCGGGGGCCATCCCCTCCTACAATGAGCAGTTCTTC.

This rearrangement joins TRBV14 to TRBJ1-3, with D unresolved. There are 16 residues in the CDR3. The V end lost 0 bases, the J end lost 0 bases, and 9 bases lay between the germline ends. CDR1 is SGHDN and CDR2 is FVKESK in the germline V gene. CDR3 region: CASSQDPWNSGNTIYF. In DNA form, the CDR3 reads TGTGCCAGCAGCCAAGATCCCTGGAACTCTGGAAACACCATATATTTT.

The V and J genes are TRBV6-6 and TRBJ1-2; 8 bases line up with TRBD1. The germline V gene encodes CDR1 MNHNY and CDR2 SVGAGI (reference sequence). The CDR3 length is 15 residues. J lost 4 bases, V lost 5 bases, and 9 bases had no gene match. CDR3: CASSASGQGTYGYTF. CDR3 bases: TGTGCCAGCAGTGCCTCAGGACAGGGAACCTATGGCTACACCTTC.

The CDR3 sequence is CASSFDRVLYF. The CDR3 DNA reads TGTGCCAGCAGCTTCGACAGGGTGCTGTACTTC. The chain couples TRBV5-6 to TRBJ2-7; TRBD1 agrees at 7 bases. Trimming removed 2 bases from V and 12 bases from J; junction bases left unmatched: 5. The CDR3 is 11 amino acids. Germline V lookup: CDR1 SGHDT, CDR2 YYEEEE.